The present T cell receptor beta chain was sequenced within a study of shared clonotypes between healthy human individuals. The table came from immunoSEQ multiplex PCR; TCRdb's copy has only in-frame clones and leaves some out. Of about 2.5 million clones in the sample, about 90% are singletons; the top ten hold 0.3% to 0.45%. CD45RA-negative memory and CD45RA+ naive subsets were split from the CD4+ cells. Findings and caveats of the study: The small donor group covered limited genetic and exposure diversity. Estimated richness values were generally larger in naive subsets than in memory subsets. The study found about 5% of naive CD4 clonotypes shared across a few donors.

This clone was recorded only once. What it binds is unknown. The CDR3 consists of 15 residues. Trimming took off 8 bases at V and 6 bases at J, with 22 bases between the two ends. Germline V gene lookup returns CDR1 MDHEN and CDR2 SYDVKM. The genes are TRBV28 and TRBJ1-1; unclear D gene. This TCR derives from a young man in good health. Some clones in this sample may be carry-over from other donors' samples. Sequences were obtained from naive CD4+ T cells from PBMCs. Stated subset: CD45RA+ positively selected. The CDR3 sequence: CASLPVISDRSEAFF. The CDR3 DNA follows: TGTGCCAGCCTCCCTGTCATCTCAGACCGCTCTGAAGCTTTCTTT.